This T cell receptor beta chain appears in the sequencing data of a study of cytomegalovirus exposure and HLA in healthy donors. A multiplex PCR was run with 60 Vbeta primers and 13 Jbeta primers. The repertoire was sequenced with immunoSEQ multiplex PCR; TCRdb's copy has only in-frame clones and lacks some. The table shows roughly 100,000 clones, with more than 65% occurring only once. The CDR3 extends over 15 amino acids. CDR1 and CDR2 from the germline V gene are KGHSH and LQKENI. The V segment lost 6 bases and the J segment 3 bases; nucleotides outside the gene matches: 10. Material: PBMCs. The chain employs TRBV18 and TRBJ2-7; 8 positions match TRBD2. The TCR comes from a woman between 18 and 29 years old in good health and CMV-seropositive. CDR3 DNA sequence: TGTGCCAGCTCTCCCCCCCAGAGCGGGGGCTACGAGCAGTACTTC. It yields the protein CASSPPQSGGYEQYF.